Listed here is a single TCR beta chain. The antigen is undetermined. The naive gate required viable CD3+CD4+ or CD3+CD8+ cells with CCR7+CD45RA+CD45RO-CD95-CD27+CD28+ phenotype. CDR1 and CDR2 from the germline V gene are MDHEN and SYDVKM. This CDR3 contains 15 residues. The V and J ends lost 6 bases and 0 bases, in that order; junction bases with no gene match: 8. These data come from a study of T cells after posttransplantation cyclophosphamide. The repertoire was sequenced with immunoSEQ multiplex PCR; TCRdb's copy has only in-frame clones and lacks some. The sample has 9,700 or so clones, about 98% seen once. General study results and limits: TRB clonality was highly associated with recipient CMV seropositivity and reactivation.

The chain couples TRBV28 to TRBJ2-7; 7 bases fit TRBD1. Material: naive CD4+ T cells sorted from PBMCs. The sequence was obtained from a woman aged 55 to 70 in good health, CMV-negative, and a related stem cell transplant donor. CDR3 sequence (DNA): TGTGCCAGCAGCGAAGTAGGGACAGTCTCCTACGAGCAGTACGTC. Amino acids: CASSEVGTVSYEQYV.